The source of this T cell receptor beta chain is a study of shared clonotypes between healthy human individuals. The CDR3 extends over 16 amino acids. CDR1 SGHNT and CDR2 YYREEE come from the germline V gene (reference sequence). Trimming cost V 4 bases and J 5 bases; bases outside gene matches: 6. Sequencing was performed with immunoSEQ multiplex PCR; in TCRdb, only in-frame clones are kept and a portion is missing. The repertoire holds some 2,100,000 clones, with approximately 95% as singletons. The rearrangement joins TRBV5-4 to TRBJ2-3, with 14 bases fitting TRBD2. The material sequenced was naive CD4+ T cells sorted from blood. Sample subset: CD45RA+ positively selected. This receptor was identified in a man aged 18 to 30 in good health. The CDR3 coding sequence is TGTGCCAGCAGCACCGGACTAGCGGGAGGTTTAGATACGCAGTATTTT. This gives the protein CASSTGLAGGLDTQYF.